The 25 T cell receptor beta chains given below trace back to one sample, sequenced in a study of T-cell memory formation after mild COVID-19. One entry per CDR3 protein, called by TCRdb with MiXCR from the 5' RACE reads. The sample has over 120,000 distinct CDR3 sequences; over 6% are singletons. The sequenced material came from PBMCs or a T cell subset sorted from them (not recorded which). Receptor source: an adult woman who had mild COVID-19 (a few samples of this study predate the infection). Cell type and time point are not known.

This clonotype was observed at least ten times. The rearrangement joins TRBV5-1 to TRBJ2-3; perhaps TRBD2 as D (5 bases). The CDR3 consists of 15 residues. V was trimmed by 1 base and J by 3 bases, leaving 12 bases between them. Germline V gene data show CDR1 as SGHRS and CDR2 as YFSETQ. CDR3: CASSLRGSSTDTQYF. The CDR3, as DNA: TGCGCCAGCAGCTTGCGGGGATCCAGTACAGATACGCAGTATTTT.

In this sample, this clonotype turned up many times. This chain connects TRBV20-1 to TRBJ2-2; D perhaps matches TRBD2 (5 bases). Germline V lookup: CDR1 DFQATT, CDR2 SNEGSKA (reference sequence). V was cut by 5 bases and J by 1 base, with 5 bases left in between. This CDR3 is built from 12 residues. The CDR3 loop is CSAEGNTGELFF. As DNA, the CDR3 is TGCAGTGCTGAGGGGAACACCGGGGAGCTGTTTTTT.

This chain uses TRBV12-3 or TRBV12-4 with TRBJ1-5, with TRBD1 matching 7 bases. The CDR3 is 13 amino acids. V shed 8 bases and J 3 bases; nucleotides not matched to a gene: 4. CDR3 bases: TGTGCCAGCCGGGGACAGCTCAATCAGCCCCAGCATTTT. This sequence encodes CASRGQLNQPQHF.

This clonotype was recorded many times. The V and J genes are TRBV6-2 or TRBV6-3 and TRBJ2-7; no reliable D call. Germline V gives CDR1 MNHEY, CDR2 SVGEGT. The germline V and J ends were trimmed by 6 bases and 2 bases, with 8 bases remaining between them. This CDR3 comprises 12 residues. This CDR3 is CASSNSAYEQYF. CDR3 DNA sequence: TGTGCCAGCAGCAACAGTGCCTACGAGCAGTACTTC.

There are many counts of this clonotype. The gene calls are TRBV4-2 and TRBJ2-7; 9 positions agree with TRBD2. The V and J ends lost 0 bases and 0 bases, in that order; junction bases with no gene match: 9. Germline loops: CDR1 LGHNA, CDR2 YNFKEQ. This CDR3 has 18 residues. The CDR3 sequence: CASSQDRGGLANSYEQYF. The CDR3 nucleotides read TGTGCCAGCAGCCAAGATAGGGGAGGACTAGCGAACTCCTACGAGCAGTACTTC.

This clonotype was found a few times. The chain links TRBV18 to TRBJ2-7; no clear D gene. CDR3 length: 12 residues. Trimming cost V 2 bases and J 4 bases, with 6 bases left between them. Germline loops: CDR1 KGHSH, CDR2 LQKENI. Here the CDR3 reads CASSPEFYEQYF. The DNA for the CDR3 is TGTGCCAGCTCACCAGAATTTTACGAGCAGTACTTC.

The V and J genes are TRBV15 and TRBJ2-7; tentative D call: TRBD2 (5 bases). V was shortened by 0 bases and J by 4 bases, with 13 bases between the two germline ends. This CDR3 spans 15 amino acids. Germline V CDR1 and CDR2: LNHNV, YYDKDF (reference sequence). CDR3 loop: CATSRDPGVSYEQYV. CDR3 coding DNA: TGTGCCACCAGCAGAGATCCCGGGGTGAGTTACGAGCAGTACGTC.

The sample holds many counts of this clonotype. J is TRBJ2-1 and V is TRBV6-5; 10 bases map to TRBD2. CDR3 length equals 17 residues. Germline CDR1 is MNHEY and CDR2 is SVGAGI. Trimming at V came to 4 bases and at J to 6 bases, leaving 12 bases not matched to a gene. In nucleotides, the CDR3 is TGTGCCAGCAGTTCCCTTATTTGGACTAGCGGTGGCAATGAGCAGTTCTTC. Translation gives CASSSLIWTSGGNEQFF.

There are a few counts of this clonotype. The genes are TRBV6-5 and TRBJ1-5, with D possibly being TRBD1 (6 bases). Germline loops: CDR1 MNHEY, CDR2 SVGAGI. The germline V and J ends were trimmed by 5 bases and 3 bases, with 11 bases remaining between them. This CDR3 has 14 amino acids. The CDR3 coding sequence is TGTGCCAGCAGTCCTACAGGGACCAATCAGCCCCAGCATTTT. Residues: CASSPTGTNQPQHF.

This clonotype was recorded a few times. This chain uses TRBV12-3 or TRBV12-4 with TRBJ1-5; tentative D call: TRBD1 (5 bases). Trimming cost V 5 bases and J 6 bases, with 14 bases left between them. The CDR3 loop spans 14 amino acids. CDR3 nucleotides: TGTGCCAGCAGTCCCGACAGCAGGTTTCAGCCCCAGCATTTT. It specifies CASSPDSRFQPQHF.

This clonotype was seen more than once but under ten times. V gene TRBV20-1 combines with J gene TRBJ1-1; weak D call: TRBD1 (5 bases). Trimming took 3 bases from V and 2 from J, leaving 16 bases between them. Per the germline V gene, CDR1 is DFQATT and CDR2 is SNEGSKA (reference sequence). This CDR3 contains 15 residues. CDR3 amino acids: CSASPRRGENTEAFF. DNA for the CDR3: TGCAGTGCTAGCCCGCGACGGGGGGAAAACACTGAAGCTTTCTTT.

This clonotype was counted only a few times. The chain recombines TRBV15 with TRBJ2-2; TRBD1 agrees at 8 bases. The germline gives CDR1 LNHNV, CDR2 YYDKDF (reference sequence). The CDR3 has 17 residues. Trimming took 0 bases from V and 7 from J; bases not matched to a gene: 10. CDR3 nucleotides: TGTGCCACCAGCAGAGATTTCACGACAGGGGACAGCGGGGAGCTGTTTTTT. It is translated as CATSRDFTTGDSGELFF.

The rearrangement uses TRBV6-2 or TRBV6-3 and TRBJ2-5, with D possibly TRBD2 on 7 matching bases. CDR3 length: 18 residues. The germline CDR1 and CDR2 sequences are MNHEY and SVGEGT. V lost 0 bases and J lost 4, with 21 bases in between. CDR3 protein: CASSYSYGTQRDAETQYF. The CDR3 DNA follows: TGTGCCAGCAGTTACTCGTACGGGACACAGCGGGATGCAGAGACCCAGTACTTC.

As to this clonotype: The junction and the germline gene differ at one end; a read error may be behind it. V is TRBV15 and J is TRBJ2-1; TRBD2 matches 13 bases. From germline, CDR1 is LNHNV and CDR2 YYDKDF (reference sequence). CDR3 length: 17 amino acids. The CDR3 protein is CATSRGQTGLAGNEQFF. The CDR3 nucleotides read TGTGCCACCAGTAGAGGACAGACGGGACTAGCGGGAAATGAGCAGTTCTTC. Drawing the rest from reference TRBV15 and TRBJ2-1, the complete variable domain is DAMVIQNPRYQVTQFGKPVTLSCSQTLNHNVMYWYQQKSSQAPKLLFHYYDKDFNNEADTPDNFQSRRPNTSFCFLDIRSPGLGDTAMYLCATSRGQTGLAGNEQFFGPGTRLTVL.

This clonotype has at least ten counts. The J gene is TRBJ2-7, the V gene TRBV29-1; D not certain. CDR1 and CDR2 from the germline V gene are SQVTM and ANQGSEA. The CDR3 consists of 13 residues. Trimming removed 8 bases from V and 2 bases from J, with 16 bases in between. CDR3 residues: CSPHRAATYEQYF. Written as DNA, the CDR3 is TGCAGCCCCCATCGAGCAGCCACCTACGAGCAGTACTTC.

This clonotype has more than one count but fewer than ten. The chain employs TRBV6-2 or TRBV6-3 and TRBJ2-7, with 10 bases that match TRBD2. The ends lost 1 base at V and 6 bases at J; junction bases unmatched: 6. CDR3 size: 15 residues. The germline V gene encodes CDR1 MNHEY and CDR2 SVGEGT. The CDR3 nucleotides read TGTGCCAGCAGTTACTTTGGACTAGCGGAAATCGAGCAGTACTTC. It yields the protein CASSYFGLAEIEQYF.

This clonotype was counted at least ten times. The CDR3 is CASRKELAGILGDTQYF. CDR3 in DNA: TGCGCCAGCAGAAAGGAACTAGCGGGAATCCTCGGGGATACGCAGTATTTT. This chain joins TRBV4-3 and TRBJ2-3, with 10 nucleotides matching TRBD2. The germline CDR1 and CDR2 sequences are LGHNA and YSLEER. J was trimmed by 6 bases and V by 6 bases; bases with no gene match: 15. The CDR3 consists of 17 residues.

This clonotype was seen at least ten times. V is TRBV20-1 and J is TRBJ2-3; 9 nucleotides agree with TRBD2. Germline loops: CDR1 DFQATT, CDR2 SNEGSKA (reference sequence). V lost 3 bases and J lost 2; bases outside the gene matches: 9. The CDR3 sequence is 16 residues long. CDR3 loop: CSASQGLADLTDTQYF. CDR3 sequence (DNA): TGCAGTGCTAGCCAGGGACTAGCCGACCTCACAGATACGCAGTATTTT.

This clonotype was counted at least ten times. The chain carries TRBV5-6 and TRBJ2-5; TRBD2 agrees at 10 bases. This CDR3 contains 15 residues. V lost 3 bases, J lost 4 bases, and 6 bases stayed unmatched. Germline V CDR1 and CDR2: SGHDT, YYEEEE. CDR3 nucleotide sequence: TGTGCCAGCAGCTCCCTAGCGGGAGAAACAGAGACCCAGTACTTC. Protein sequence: CASSSLAGETETQYF.

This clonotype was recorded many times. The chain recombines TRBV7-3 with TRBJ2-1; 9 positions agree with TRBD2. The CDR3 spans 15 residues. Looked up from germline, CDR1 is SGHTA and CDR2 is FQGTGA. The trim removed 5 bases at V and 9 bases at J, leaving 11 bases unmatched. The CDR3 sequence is CASSRIAGALIEQFF. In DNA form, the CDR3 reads TGTGCCAGCAGCCGTATAGCGGGAGCCTTGATTGAGCAGTTCTTC.

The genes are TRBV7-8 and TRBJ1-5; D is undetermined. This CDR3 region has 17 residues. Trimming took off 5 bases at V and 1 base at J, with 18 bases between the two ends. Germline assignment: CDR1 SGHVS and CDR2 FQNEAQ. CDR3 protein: CASSPHDGLISNQPQHF. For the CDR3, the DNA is TGTGCCAGCAGCCCACACGACGGGCTGATAAGCAATCAGCCCCAGCATTTT.

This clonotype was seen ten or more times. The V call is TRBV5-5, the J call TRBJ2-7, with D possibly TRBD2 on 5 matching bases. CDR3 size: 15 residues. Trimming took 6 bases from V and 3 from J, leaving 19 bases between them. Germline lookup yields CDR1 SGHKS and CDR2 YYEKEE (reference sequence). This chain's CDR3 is CASTRGAGSNYEQYF. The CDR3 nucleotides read TGTGCCAGCACCCGGGGAGCCGGGTCGAACTACGAGCAGTACTTC.

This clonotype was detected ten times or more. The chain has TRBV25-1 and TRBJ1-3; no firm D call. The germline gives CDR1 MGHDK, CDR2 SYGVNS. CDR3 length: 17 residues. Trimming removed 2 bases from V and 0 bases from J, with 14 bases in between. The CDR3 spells CASSEGERLLSGNTIYF. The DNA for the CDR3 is TGTGCCAGCAGTGAAGGGGAGCGCCTACTCTCTGGAAACACCATATATTTT.

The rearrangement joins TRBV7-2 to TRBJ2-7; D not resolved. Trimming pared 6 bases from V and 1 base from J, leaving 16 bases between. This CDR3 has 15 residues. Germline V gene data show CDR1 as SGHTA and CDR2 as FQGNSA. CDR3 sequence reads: CASRQKGLQSYEQYF. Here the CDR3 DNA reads TGTGCCAGCAGACAAAAAGGGTTGCAGTCCTACGAGCAGTACTTC.

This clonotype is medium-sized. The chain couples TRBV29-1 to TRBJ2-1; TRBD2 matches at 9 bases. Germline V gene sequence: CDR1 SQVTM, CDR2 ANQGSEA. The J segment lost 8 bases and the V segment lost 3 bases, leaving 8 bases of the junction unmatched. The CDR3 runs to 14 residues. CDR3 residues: CSVEVSGSMYEQFF. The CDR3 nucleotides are TGCAGCGTTGAGGTTAGCGGGAGTATGTATGAGCAGTTCTTC.